This T cell receptor beta chain was captured in a study of Ad26.COV2.S vaccination and SARS-CoV-2 variants. Treatment described: around 19 received Ad26.COV2.S at low or high dose, single or two shots; several received placebo; per-sample allocation not given. Material that was analyzed had been drawn on day 63 after the first vaccine or placebo injection. An adult aged 18-55 years in Boston served as the donor. SARS-CoV-2 spike from the Wuhan strain was encoded by the vaccine, an Ad26 vector. As regards this clone: The antigen is undetermined.

Measured with immunoSEQ multiplex PCR; TCRdb has only the in-frame clones, and not every one. The sample holds 300,000 to 400,000 clones, about nine tenths seen once. V lost 4 bases, J lost 4 bases, and 16 bases lay in between. The CDR3 runs 16 residues. The germline CDR1 and CDR2 sequences are MNHNS and SASEGT. Study-wide points: Recipients of vaccine and of placebo showed similar breadth of their non-spike TCR repertoires.

The chain links TRBV6-1 to TRBJ2-2, with a possible D match to TRBD2 (6 bases). The source material was peripheral blood, sampled in a trial of Ad26.COV2.S vaccine versus placebo. The clonotype was recovered from a person aged 18-65 years who received the Ad26.COV2.S COVID-19 vaccine or a placebo. The CDR3 is CASSGGPGVGTGELFF. The CDR3 DNA follows: TGTGCCAGCAGTGGGGGACCGGGGGTGGGCACCGGGGAGCTGTTTTTT.